This T cell receptor beta chain was identified during a study of blood T cell repertoires in COVID-19. Germline V gives CDR1 MGHDK, CDR2 SYGVNS. This CDR3 region has 14 residues. The V end lost 8 bases, the J end lost 4 bases, and 12 bases lay between the germline ends. Participant ages covered roughly 18 to 89 years across around 25 US areas. Symptom resolution, clearance, or two negative PCRs marked the recovered donors of Cohort 3. The authors' processing: Researchers report that nucleated cell counts were estimated from reference gene primer amplification. Method: immunoSEQ multiplex PCR; TCRdb's copy keeps in-frame clones and lacks some. The V and J calls and clone size come from that table; D and trimming were worked out from the DNA. The sample yields approximately 220,000 clones, roughly 90% seen once.

Material for sequencing was PBMCs or T cells enriched from blood (not recorded which). The chain joins TRBV25-1 to TRBJ1-6; maybe TRBD1 (6 bases). The origin of this receptor is a young woman who had recovered from COVID-19. CDR3 sequence reads: CASSQTGYNSPLHF. The CDR3 nucleotides are TGTGCCAGCTCACAGACAGGATATAATTCACCCCTCCACTTT.